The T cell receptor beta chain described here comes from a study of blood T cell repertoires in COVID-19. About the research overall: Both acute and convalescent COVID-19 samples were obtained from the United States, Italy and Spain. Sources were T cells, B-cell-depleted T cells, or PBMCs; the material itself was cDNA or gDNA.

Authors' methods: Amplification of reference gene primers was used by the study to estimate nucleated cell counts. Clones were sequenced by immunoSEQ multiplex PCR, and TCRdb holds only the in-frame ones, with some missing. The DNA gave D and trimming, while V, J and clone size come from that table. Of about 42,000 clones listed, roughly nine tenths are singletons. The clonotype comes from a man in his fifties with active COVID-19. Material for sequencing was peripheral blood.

CDR3 sequence (DNA): TGTGCCAGCAGCCCAACTACAGGACGAGGTTACGAGCAGTACTTC. This gives the protein CASSPTTGRGYEQYF. This chain connects TRBV7-6 to TRBJ2-7; maybe TRBD1 (5 bases). Trimming shortened V by 5 bases and J by 4 bases, and 18 bases separated the two germline ends. Germline V gene sequence: CDR1 SGHVS, CDR2 FNYEAQ. The CDR3 has 15 amino acids.